This TCR beta chain was sequenced in a study of PD-L1 blockade in urothelial cancer. Study-level information: Bladder-origin urothelial cancer in males covered twenty-five of 29 patients.

Points from the study as a whole: Pretreatment TCR clonality in blood under the median foretold superior survival. Durable-benefit patients expanded tumor-associated blood clones more at 3 weeks.

This clone occurred a few times. The antigen is not known. The CDR3 length is 16 residues. Deletions cut 4 bases from V and 9 bases from J, with 23 bases between. In germline, CDR1 is SGDLS, CDR2 YYNGEE. Sequencing used immunoSEQ multiplex PCR; TCRdb keeps in-frame clones, though not all of them. The table includes roughly 120,000 clones, around 84% detected once. The time point denotes: pretreatment peripheral blood. Per-patient samples, pretreatment and on-treatment, numbered 1 to 8. The clonotype originates from a man over 45 with urothelial cancer. Sequences were derived from PBMCs, sampled around atezolizumab (anti-PD-L1) treatment. V gene TRBV9 combines with J gene TRBJ2-4; D possibly corresponds to TRBD2 (6 bases). The CDR3 reads CASSTQGGLEYGIQYF. The CDR3 coding sequence is TGTGCCAGCAGCACCCAGGGAGGACTGGAGTATGGCATTCAGTACTTC.